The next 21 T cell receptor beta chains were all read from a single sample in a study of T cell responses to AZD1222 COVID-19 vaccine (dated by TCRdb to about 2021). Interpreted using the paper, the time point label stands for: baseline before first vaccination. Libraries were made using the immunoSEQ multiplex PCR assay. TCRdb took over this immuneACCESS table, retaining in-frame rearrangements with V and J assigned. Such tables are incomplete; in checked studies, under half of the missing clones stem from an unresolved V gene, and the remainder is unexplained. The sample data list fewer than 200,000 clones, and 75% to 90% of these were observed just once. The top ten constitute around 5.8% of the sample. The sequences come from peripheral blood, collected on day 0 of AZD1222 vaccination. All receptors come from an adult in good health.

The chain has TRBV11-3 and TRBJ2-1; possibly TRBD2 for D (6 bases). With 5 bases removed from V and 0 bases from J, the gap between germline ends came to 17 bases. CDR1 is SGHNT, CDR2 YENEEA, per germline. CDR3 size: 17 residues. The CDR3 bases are TGTGCCAGCAGCCCCCGCGACAGCGGGTCCTCCTACAATGAGCAGTTCTTC. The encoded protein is CASSPRDSGSSYNEQFF. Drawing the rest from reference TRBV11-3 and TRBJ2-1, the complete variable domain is EAGVVQSPRYKIIEKKQPVAFWCNPISGHNTLYWYLQNLGQGPELLIRYENEEAVDDSQLPKDRFSAERLKGVDSTLKIQPAELGDSAVYLCASSPRDSGSSYNEQFFGPGTRLTVL.

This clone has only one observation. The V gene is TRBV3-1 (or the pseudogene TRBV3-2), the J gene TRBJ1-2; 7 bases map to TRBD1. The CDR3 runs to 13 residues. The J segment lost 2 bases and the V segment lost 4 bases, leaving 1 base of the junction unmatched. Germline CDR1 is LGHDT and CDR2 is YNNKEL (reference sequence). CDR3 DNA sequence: TGTGCCAGCAGCCCGGGACAGAACTATGGCTACACCTTC. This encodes CASSPGQNYGYTF.

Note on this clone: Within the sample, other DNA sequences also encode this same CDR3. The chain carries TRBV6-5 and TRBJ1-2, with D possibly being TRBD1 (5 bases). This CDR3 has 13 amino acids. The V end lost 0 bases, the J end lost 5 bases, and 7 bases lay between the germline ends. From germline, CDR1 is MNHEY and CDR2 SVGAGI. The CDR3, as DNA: TGTGCCAGCAGTTACTCGAGGGGTTATGGCTACACCTTC. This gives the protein CASSYSRGYGYTF.

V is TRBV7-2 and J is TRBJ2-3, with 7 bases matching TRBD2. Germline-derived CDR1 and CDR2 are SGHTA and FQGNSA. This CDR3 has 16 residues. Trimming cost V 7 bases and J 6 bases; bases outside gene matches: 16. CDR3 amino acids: CASTPAGDYGLDTQYF. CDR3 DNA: TGTGCCAGCACCCCGGCCGGGGACTACGGGTTGGATACGCAGTATTTT.

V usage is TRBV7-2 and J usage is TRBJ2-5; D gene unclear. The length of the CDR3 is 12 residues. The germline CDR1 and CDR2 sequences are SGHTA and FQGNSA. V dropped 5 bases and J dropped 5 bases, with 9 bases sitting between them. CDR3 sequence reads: CASSVPHETQYF. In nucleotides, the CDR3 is TGTGCCAGCAGCGTACCCCACGAGACCCAGTACTTC.

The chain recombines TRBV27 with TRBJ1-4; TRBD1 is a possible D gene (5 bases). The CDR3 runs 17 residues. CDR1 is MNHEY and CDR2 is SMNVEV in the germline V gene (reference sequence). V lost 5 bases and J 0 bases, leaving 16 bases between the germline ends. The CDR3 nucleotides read TGTGCCAGCAGTCCCTCCGGACACTTTGCAACTAATGAAAAACTGTTTTTT. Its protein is CASSPSGHFATNEKLFF.

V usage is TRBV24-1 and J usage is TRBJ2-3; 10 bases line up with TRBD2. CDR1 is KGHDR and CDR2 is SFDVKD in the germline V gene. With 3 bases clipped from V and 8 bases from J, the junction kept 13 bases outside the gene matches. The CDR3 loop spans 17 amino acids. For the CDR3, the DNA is TGTGCCACCAGTGATGTCACGACTAGCGGGCCCGGGGGTACGCAGTATTTT. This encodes CATSDVTTSGPGGTQYF.

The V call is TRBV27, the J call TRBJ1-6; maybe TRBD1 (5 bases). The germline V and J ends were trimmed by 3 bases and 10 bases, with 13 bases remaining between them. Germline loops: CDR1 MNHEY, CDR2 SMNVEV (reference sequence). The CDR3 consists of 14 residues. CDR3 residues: CASSLGTWGSPLHF. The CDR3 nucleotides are TGTGCCAGCAGTTTGGGGACGTGGGGATCACCCCTCCACTTT.

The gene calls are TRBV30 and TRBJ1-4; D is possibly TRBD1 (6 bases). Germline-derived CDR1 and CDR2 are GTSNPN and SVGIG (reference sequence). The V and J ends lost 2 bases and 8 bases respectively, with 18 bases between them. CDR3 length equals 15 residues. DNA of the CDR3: TGTGCCTGGAGTCTGATGGGGACATTGGGGGAAAAACTGTTTTTT. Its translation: CAWSLMGTLGEKLFF.

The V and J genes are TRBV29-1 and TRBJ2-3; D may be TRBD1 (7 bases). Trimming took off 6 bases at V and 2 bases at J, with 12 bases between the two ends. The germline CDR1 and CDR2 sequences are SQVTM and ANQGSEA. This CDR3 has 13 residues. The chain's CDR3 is CSVGGQHTDTQYF. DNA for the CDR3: TGCAGCGTGGGGGGACAGCACACAGATACGCAGTATTTT.

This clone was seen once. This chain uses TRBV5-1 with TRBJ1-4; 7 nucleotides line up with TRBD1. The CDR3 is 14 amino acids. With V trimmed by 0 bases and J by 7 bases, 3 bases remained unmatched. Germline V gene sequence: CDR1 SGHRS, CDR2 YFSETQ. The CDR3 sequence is CASSLEGAGEKLFF. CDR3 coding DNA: TGCGCCAGCAGCTTGGAGGGGGCCGGTGAAAAACTGTTTTTT.

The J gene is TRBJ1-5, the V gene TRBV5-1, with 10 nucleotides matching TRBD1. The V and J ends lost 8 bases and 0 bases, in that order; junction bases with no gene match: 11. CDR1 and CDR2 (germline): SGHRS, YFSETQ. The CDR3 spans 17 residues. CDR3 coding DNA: TGCGCCAGAGAGCGACAGGGGGCCGACTATAGCAATCAGCCCCAGCATTTT. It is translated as CARERQGADYSNQPQHF.

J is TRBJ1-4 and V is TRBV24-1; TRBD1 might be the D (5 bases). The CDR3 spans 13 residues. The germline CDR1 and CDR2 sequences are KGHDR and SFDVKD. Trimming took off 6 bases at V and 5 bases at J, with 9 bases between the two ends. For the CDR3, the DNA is TGTGCCACCAGTTCAGGGTCAAATGAAAAACTGTTTTTT. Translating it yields CATSSGSNEKLFF.

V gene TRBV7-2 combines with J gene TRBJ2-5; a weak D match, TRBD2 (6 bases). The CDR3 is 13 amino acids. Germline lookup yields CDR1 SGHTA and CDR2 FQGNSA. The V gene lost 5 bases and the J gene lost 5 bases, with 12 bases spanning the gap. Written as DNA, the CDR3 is TGTGCCAGCAGCGGGGGACTTAGGGAGACCCAGTACTTC. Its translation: CASSGGLRETQYF.

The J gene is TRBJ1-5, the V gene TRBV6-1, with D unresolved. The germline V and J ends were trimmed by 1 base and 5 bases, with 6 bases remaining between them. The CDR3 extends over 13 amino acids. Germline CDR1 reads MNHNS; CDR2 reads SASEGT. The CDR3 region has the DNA TGTGCCAGCAGTGAAGGCCACTATCAGCCCCAGCATTTT. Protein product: CASSEGHYQPQHF.

The CDR3 is CASSQEGLRPGELFF. CDR3 nucleotide sequence: TGCGCCAGCAGCCAAGAGGGTTTGCGGCCCGGGGAGCTGTTTTTT. V is TRBV4-3 and J is TRBJ2-2; D remains ambiguous. The V gene's germline CDR1 is LGHNA and CDR2 YSLEER. The CDR3 is 15 residues long. V was pared by 0 bases and J by 6 bases, with 11 bases between.

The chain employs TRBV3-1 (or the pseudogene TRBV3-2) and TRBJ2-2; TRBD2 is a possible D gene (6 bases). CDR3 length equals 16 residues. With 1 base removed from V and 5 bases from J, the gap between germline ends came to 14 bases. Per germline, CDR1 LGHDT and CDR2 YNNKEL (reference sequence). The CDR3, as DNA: TGTGCCAGCAGCCAAGGAGGAGGGAGTTGGACCGGGGAGCTGTTTTTT. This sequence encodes CASSQGGGSWTGELFF.

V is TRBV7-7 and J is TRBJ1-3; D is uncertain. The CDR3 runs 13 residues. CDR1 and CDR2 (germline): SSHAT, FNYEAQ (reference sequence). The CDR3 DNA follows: TGTGCTACCTCCGACAACTCTGGAAACACCATATATTTT. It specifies CATSDNSGNTIYF.

The CDR3 DNA reads as TGTGCCAGTAGTTTGGTCAGCGGTGGTCGAGAGACCCAGTACTTC. It is translated as CASSLVSGGRETQYF. V is TRBV19 and J is TRBJ2-5; perhaps TRBD2 as D (5 bases). CDR3 length: 15 amino acids. The germline V gene encodes CDR1 LNHDA and CDR2 SQIVND (reference sequence). V lost 5 bases, J lost 4 bases, and 17 bases lay in between.

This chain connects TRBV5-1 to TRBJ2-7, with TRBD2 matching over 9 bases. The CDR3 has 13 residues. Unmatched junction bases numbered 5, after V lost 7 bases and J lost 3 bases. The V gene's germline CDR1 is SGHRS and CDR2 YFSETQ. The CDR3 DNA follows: TGCGCCAGCGAAGCGGGGGGCGACTACGAGCAGTACTTC. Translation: CASEAGGDYEQYF.

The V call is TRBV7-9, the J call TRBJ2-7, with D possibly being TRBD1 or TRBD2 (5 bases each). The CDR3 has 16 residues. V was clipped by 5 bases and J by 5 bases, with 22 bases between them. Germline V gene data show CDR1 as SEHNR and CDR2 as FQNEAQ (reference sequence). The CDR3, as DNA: TGTGCCAGCAGCACCCTCCCCGGGACCGGCCCCCACGAGCAGTACTTC. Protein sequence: CASSTLPGTGPHEQYF.